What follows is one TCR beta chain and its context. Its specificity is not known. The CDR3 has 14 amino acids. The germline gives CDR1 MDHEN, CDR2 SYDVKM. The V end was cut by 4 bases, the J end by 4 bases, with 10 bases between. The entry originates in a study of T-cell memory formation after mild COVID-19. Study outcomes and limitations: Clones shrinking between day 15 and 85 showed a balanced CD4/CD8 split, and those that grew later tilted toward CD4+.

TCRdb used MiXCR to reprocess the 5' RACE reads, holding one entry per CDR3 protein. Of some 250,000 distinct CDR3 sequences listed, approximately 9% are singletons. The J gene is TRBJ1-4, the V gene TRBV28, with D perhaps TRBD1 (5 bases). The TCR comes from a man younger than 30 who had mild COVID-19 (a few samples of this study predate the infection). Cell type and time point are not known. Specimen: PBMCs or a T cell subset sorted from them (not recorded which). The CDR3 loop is CASSSRGDNEKLFF. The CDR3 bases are TGTGCCAGCAGTTCCCGAGGGGATAATGAAAAACTGTTTTTT. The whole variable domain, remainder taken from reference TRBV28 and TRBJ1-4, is DVKVTQSSRYLVKRTGEKVFLECVQDMDHENMFWYRQDPGLGLRLIYFSYDVKMKEKGDIPEGYSVSREKKERFSLILESASTNQTSMYLCASSSRGDNEKLFFGSGTQLSVL.